This section outlines one T cell receptor beta chain sequence together with its context. Its antigen is undetermined. A multiplex PCR was run with 60 Vbeta primers and 13 Jbeta primers. The protocol was immunoSEQ multiplex PCR, while the TCRdb copy is restricted to in-frame clones and leaves out a portion. In the table there are around 110,000 clones, about 70% of which are singletons. The CDR3 totals 13 residues. Trimming removed 5 bases from V and 2 bases from J, with 6 bases in between. CDR1 and CDR2 (germline): SGHNT, YENEEA. The sample originates from a study of cytomegalovirus exposure and HLA in healthy donors. Across the study: Some 85 million unique TCRs, all from HLA-typed donors, were included in an early release of the data. Study-wide points: A later analysis associated 16,000 or so TCR beta sequences with HLA alleles at a 0.05 false discovery rate. Roughly uniform depth of sequencing across donors was assumed in presence/absence analyses. It was reported in a later analysis that an Asian-associated ancestry cluster showed fewer N-insertions than the roughly 660-donor mean.

Sequencing was done on a sample of PBMCs. The V gene is TRBV11-3, the J gene TRBJ2-2; D is ambiguous. The receptor's source is a woman in her twenties or thirties in good health and CMV-seronegative. In nucleotides, the CDR3 is TGTGCCAGCAGCCCCAGAAACACCGGGGAGCTGTTTTTT. This sequence encodes CASSPRNTGELFF.